This T cell receptor beta chain was retrieved from a study of CD8 T cells in Susac syndrome. Random hexamers were used to reverse transcribe an amount of about 0.45 to 1 ug RNA. The CDR3 of TCR beta was amplified by immunoSEQ multiplex PCR across 54 Vbeta and 13 Jbeta. TCRdb itself ran the immunoSEQ multiplex PCR reads through MiXCR, one entry per CDR3 protein. The data hold approximately 200,000 distinct CDR3 sequences, with 90% to 95% observed a single time. The T cells that were sequenced for TCR beta were CD8+ and CD4+ cells from blood. Negative isolation was used for CD8+ and CD4+ T cells, and FACS enrichment was applied to TEMRA cells. The trim removed 6 bases at V and 9 bases at J, leaving 3 bases unmatched. The CDR3 totals 12 residues. Germline lookup yields CDR1 SNHLY and CDR2 FYNNEI.

The material sequenced was CD8+ T cells from PBMCs. This chain connects TRBV2 to TRBJ2-1; 9 nucleotides line up with TRBD2. This receptor was obtained from a human donor with multiple sclerosis. The CDR3 sequence: CASRSGGPEQFF. For the CDR3, the DNA is TGTGCCAGCAGAAGCGGGGGGCCTGAGCAGTTCTTC.